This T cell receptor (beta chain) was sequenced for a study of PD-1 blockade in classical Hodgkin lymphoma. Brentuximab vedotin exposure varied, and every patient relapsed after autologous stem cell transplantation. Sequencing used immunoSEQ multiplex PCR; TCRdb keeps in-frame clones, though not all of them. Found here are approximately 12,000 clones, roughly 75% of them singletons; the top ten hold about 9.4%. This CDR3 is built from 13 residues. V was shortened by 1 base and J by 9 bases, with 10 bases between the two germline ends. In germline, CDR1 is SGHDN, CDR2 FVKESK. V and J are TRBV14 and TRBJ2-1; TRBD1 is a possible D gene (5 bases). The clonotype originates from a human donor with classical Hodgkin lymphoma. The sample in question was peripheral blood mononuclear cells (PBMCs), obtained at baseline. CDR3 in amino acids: CASSQVPRGEQFF. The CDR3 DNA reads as TGTGCCAGCAGCCAAGTCCCTAGGGGTGAGCAGTTCTTC.